This entry features one TCR beta chain sequence. The data originate from a study of blood T cell repertoires in COVID-19. Study-level information: Samples taken during acute and convalescent COVID-19 were collected in the United States, Italy and Spain. PBMCs, B-cell-depleted T cells, or T cells provided the cDNA or gDNA that made up the material.

Germline-derived CDR1 and CDR2 are SGDLS and YYNGEE. Trimming took off 0 bases at V and 0 bases at J, with 6 bases between the two ends. CDR3 length: 14 amino acids. Clones were read by immunoSEQ multiplex PCR, and TCRdb kept only the in-frame ones, dropping some. In the table there are tens of thousands of clones, around 86% of which are singletons. The chain links TRBV9 to TRBJ1-2; TRBD1 might be the D (6 bases). The source is a man between 40 and 49 years old with acute or convalescent COVID-19. The specimen sequenced was peripheral blood. Here the CDR3 reads CASSVGQANYGYTF. The CDR3 DNA follows: TGTGCCAGCAGCGTAGGACAGGCTAACTATGGCTACACCTTC. Looking up the rest from reference TRBV9 and TRBJ1-2 gives the full variable domain: DSGVTQTPKHLITATGQRVTLRCSPRSGDLSVYWYQQSLDQGLQFLIQYYNGEERAKGNILERFSAQQFPDLHSELNLSSLELGDSALYFCASSVGQANYGYTFGSGTRLTVV.